This TCR beta chain stems from a study of identical twins. This CDR3 comprises 13 residues. The germline V gene encodes CDR1 ENHRY and CDR2 SYGVKD. V lost 3 bases to trimming and J lost 6 bases, with 9 bases between them. As regards this clonotype: Antigen: not known.

Findings and limits, study-wide: Twins' surplus sharing was weaker for beta out-of-frame sequences.

A template switching step contributed a universal primer site, while unique molecular identifiers were present in the cDNA. TCRdb ran MiXCR on the 5' RACE reads and lists one entry per CDR3 protein. The profile shows around 530,000 distinct CDR3 sequences, 15% of them singletons. The same data also went into a second study, on yellow fever vaccine responses in identical twins. As that report states: Twins' vaccine T cell response reportedly gave the appearance of partial convergence and partial personalization.

The sequence was obtained from a woman aged 18-29 years in good health. This chain joins TRBV10-3 and TRBJ1-5, with D unclear. The sample comprised CD4+ T cells sorted from blood. The CDR3 is CAISETTVQPQHF. The CDR3 DNA reads TGTGCCATCAGTGAAACTACAGTTCAGCCCCAGCATTTT.